The 9 T cell receptor beta chains listed next were all sequenced from one sample in a study of shared clonotypes between healthy human individuals (dated by TCRdb to the early 2020s). To prepare the library, the immunoSEQ multiplex PCR assay was applied. TCRdb obtained this table from immuneACCESS and retained in-frame rearrangements with V and J assigned. These tables miss some clones; where compared with another copy, unresolved V genes account for less than half of the shortfall, and the remainder is unexplained. For this sample there are approximately 2.4 million clones; around 95% appear just once. 0.13% of the sample rests with the top ten. Source material: naive CD4+ T cells sorted from blood. The sample's cell subset or site, from its label and the paper: CD45RA+ positively selected. The receptors shown here come from a man younger than 30 in good health.

This chain uses TRBV5-4 with TRBJ2-7; 9 bases fit TRBD1. The V gene end was trimmed by 4 bases and the J gene end by 6 bases; junction bases not matched to a gene: 11. Germline V CDR1 and CDR2: SGHNT, YYREEE (reference sequence). The CDR3 runs to 15 residues. This CDR3 reads CASSLPGQGYSEQYF. Written as DNA, the CDR3 is TGTGCCAGCAGCCTGCCGGGACAGGGATACTCCGAGCAGTACTTC.

The sample holds one count of this clone. The J gene is TRBJ1-2, the V gene TRBV6-1; D is uncertain. CDR3 size: 15 residues. V was shortened by 2 bases and J by 4 bases, with 14 bases between the two germline ends. CDR1 and CDR2 (germline): MNHNS, SASEGT. The CDR3 here is CASSENGILLYGYTF. The CDR3 DNA reads as TGTGCCAGCAGTGAAAACGGTATACTCCTCTATGGCTACACCTTC.

The chain couples TRBV27 to TRBJ2-1, with no clear D. V lost 1 base and J lost 8, with 3 bases in between. CDR1 MNHEY and CDR2 SMNVEV come from the germline V gene (reference sequence). This CDR3 region has 11 residues. For the CDR3, the DNA is TGTGCCAGCAGTTTATACGATGAGCAGTTCTTC. Translation: CASSLYDEQFF.

V gene TRBV2 combines with J gene TRBJ2-5, with TRBD1 matching over 8 bases. Germline V gene data show CDR1 as SNHLY and CDR2 as FYNNEI. Trimming at V came to 2 bases and at J to 1 base, leaving 3 bases not matched to a gene. The CDR3 runs 15 residues. The DNA of the CDR3 is TGTGCCAGCAGTGAAACAGGGGGTTTCCAAGAGACCCAGTACTTC. This gives the protein CASSETGGFQETQYF.

The chain uses TRBV7-8 and TRBJ1-1; D might be TRBD1 (5 bases). The CDR3 covers 16 residues. V was pared by 1 base and J by 2 bases, with 14 bases between. Germline loops: CDR1 SGHVS, CDR2 FQNEAQ. The CDR3 loop is CASSLGTYGDNTEAFF. The CDR3 DNA is TGTGCCAGCAGCTTAGGAACCTACGGGGACAACACTGAAGCTTTCTTT.

The gene calls are TRBV18 and TRBJ2-7; 9 bases align to TRBD1. Germline trimming cut 8 bases from V and 0 bases from J; bases unmatched to any gene: 5. The CDR3 totals 14 residues. Per the germline V gene, CDR1 is KGHSH and CDR2 is LQKENI. The CDR3 protein is CASTGQGGSYEQYF. The CDR3 DNA sequence: TGTGCCAGCACGGGACAGGGAGGCTCCTACGAGCAGTACTTC.

This rearrangement joins TRBV10-3 to TRBJ1-2; no clear D. This CDR3 is built from 11 residues. Trimming shortened V by 0 bases and J by 7 bases, and 3 bases separated the two germline ends. In germline, CDR1 is ENHRY, CDR2 SYGVKD. The CDR3 region has the DNA TGTGCCATCAGTGAGTCTATTGGCTACACCTTC. Amino acid sequence: CAISESIGYTF.

With respect to this clone: Within the sample, other DNA sequences also encode this same CDR3. This rearrangement joins TRBV11-2 to TRBJ2-3; D call uncertain. This CDR3 contains 14 residues. The V end lost 1 base, the J end lost 1 base, and 6 bases lay between the germline ends. CDR1 SGHAT and CDR2 FQNNGV come from the germline V gene. The DNA for the CDR3 is TGTGCCAGCAGCTTAGGGCCTGGCACAGATACGCAGTATTTT. Translating it yields CASSLGPGTDTQYF. The complete variable domain, with remaining parts taken from reference TRBV11-2 and TRBJ2-3, reads EAGVAQSPRYKIIEKRQSVAFWCNPISGHATLYWYQQILGQGPKLLIQFQNNGVVDDSQLPKDRFSAERLKGVDSTLKIQPAKLEDSAVYLCASSLGPGTDTQYFGPGTRLTVL.

This chain connects TRBV18 to TRBJ1-2, with 7 positions matching TRBD1. The germline V gene encodes CDR1 KGHSH and CDR2 LQKENI. This CDR3 is 14 amino acids long. V was pared by 4 bases and J by 2 bases, with 4 bases of the junction left unmatched. CDR3 in DNA: TGTGCCAGCTCACACGGGACAGCCAACTATGGCTACACCTTC. It encodes CASSHGTANYGYTF.